This TCR beta chain comes out of a study of blood T cell repertoires in COVID-19. This table comes from immunoSEQ multiplex PCR, and its TCRdb copy is limited to in-frame clones, with some not included. Of around 460,000 clones in the sample, 80% to 90% were seen once. V trimming: 0 bases; J trimming: 6 bases; junction bases outside the gene matches: 8. The CDR3 is made up of 15 amino acids. CDR1 and CDR2 (germline): SGHNT, YYREEE (reference sequence). Seattle's enrolled individuals joined amid active infection and were then monitored longitudinally. Material for sequencing was peripheral blood. The gene calls are TRBV5-4 and TRBJ1-2; 7 nucleotides match TRBD1. The receptor was derived from a young man with COVID-19, enrolled during active disease. The CDR3 nucleotides read TGTGCCAGCAGCTTGGGCCAGGGGGATTCCAATGGCTACACCTTC. Protein sequence: CASSLGQGDSNGYTF.